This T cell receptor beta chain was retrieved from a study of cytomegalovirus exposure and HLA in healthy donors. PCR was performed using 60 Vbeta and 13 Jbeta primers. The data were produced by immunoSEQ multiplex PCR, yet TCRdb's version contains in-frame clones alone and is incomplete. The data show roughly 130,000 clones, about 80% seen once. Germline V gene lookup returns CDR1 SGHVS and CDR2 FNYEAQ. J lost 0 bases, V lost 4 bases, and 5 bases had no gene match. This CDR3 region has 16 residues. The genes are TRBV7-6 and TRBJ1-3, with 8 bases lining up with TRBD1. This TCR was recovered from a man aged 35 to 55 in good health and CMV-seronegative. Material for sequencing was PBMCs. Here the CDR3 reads CASSSGQGLSGNTIYF. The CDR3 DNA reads TGTGCCAGCAGCTCCGGACAGGGCCTCTCTGGAAACACCATATATTTT.